The text below deals with one TCR beta chain. Other DNA sequences from this sample encode an identical CDR3 as well. This CDR3 comprises 13 residues. V lost 2 bases and J lost 3, with 4 bases in between. Germline V CDR1 and CDR2: SEHNR, FQNEAQ (reference sequence). The method was immunoSEQ multiplex PCR; TCRdb's version includes in-frame clones alone and lacks a portion of them. The data contain some 150,000 clones, less than 95% of them seen just once; the ten biggest clones take up 12% to 15%. The sample is drawn from a study of control samples from healthy donors and cancer patients. The chain has TRBV7-9 and TRBJ2-2, with unresolved D. This receptor was identified in a man between 60 and 75 years old with colorectal cancer. The sequencing sample was made of PBMCs. The CDR3 DNA follows: TGTGCCAGCAGCTTACCGGACACCGGGGAGCTGTTTTTT. The encoded protein is CASSLPDTGELFF.